This TCR beta chain is drawn from a study of shared clonotypes between healthy human individuals. Germline V gives CDR1 MGHDK, CDR2 SYGVNS. V shed 6 bases and J shed 2 bases, with 5 bases lying between them. This CDR3 contains 11 residues. Turning to this clone: No antigen is known for it. Other nucleotide sequences from this sample produce the same CDR3.

The run depth of the assay was deep. The data were produced by immunoSEQ multiplex PCR, yet TCRdb's version contains in-frame clones alone and is incomplete. The table lists around 1.5 million clones, about 98% of them singletons. Broader study findings: Naive CD4 clonotypes were shared across a few donors at about 5%. What naive subsets generally showed was a larger estimated richness than memory subsets showed. Rarefaction revealed incomplete sorted-subset sequencing despite large depth.

The genes are TRBV25-1 and TRBJ2-7; D is unresolved. Material: naive CD4+ T cells sorted from blood. This sample's subset: CD45RA+ positively selected. The receptor was isolated from a young man in good health. The CDR3 region is CASSAAYEQYF. The CDR3 nucleotides are TGTGCCAGCAGCGCGGCCTACGAGCAGTACTTC.